The clone carrying this T cell receptor (beta chain) was observed at least ten times. Its specificity is unknown. V dropped 2 bases and J dropped 2 bases, with 12 bases sitting between them. The CDR3 spans 15 residues. The germline gives CDR1 SGHRS, CDR2 YFSETQ. These data come from a study of CD8+CD57+ T cells in acquired aplastic anemia. Study results and caveats: Patients and controls were not found to differ significantly in CD8+ Simpson's diversity.

TCR beta VDJ combinations and CDR3 sequences were profiled from genomic DNA. MiXCR, run by TCRdb on the reads, gives a single entry per CDR3 protein. The table has over 150,000 distinct CDR3 sequences, 45% to 55% seen once. The patients chosen for sequencing had shown expansion of CD8+CD57+ cells (detected by flow cytometry). Severe acquired aplastic anemia was the diagnosis recorded for all patients. This clonotype was obtained from a human donor with aplastic anemia. The chain couples TRBV5-1 to TRBJ2-3; D is unresolved. Material for sequencing was sorted CD4+, CD8+, or CD8+CD57+ T cells (not recorded which) from PBMCs. CDR3 coding DNA: TGCGCCAGCAGCTTAAATAGCCCTGACACAGATACGCAGTATTTT. It codes for CASSLNSPDTDTQYF. Looking up the rest from reference TRBV5-1 and TRBJ2-3 gives the full variable domain: KAGVTQTPRYLIKTRGQQVTLSCSPISGHRSVSWYQQTPGQGLQFLFEYFSETQRNKGNFPGRFSGRQFSNSRSEMNVSTLELGDSALYLCASSLNSPDTDTQYFGPGTRLTVL.